This paragraph reports one TCR beta chain. Its cognate antigen has yet to be identified. Base qualities are not at hand, and no much larger clone is one base apart. This entry is derived from a study of blood T cell repertoires in COVID-19 (dated by TCRdb to 2020 to 2022). Study-level background: ImmuneRACE Cohort 3 recovered participants were defined by two consecutive negative NP/OP PCR tests, healthcare professional clearance, or symptom resolution. Where available, HLA class I and class II types were obtained from metadata supplied by the sample provider rather than from assay-based typing. Nearly every sample came with metadata listing a de-identified subject ID, COVID-19 status, age in years and sex. The repertoires were made available in a free public database intended to serve as a resource for research on the immune response to SARS-CoV-2. Samples covering the acute and convalescent phases of COVID-19 were provided by collaborators in the United States, Italy and Spain. The prospective study material was composed of cDNA or gDNA derived from T cells, B-cell-depleted T cells, or PBMCs. Samples were obtained from the ongoing ImmuneRACE study (first 160 participants) and from 1,254 subjects provided by 6 global collaborators. The dataset comprised deeply sampled blood TCRbeta repertoires from subjects exposed to, actively infected with, or recovered from COVID-19.

TCRbeta CDR3 regions were amplified from genomic DNA using the immunoSEQ Assay, a bias-controlled multiplex PCR. For the original study's pipeline: The number of nucleated cells in each sample was estimated by amplification of reference gene primers within the assay. To quantify the absolute abundance of each unique TCRbeta CDR3 rearrangement, sequence reads were collapsed and filtered. For each sample, productive Simpson clonality was calculated by taking the square root of Simpson's diversity index across productive rearrangements. The source is immuneACCESS, and TCRdb retained only in-frame sequences with V and J called. Part of the clones is not carried over; for the studies checked, unresolved V genes explain less than half of this, and the remainder is unexplained. That table furnishes V, J and clone size, whereas the DNA furnished D and trimming. The table for this sample lists roughly 200,000 clones; approximately 90% of them were counted only once. Around 23% of the sample is in the top ten clones.

In the prospective study, participants were about 18 to 89 years old, resided in fewer than 25 geographic areas of the United States, and were enrolled through a virtual design. In the prospective study, cohorts were assigned on the basis of participant-reported clinical history obtained from a screening survey and a study questionnaire. In the prospective study, whole blood, serum and a nasopharyngeal or oropharyngeal swab were collected from each participant by mobile phlebotomists. Over a roughly two-month period, participants in the prospective study had the option of providing additional blood draws and questionnaires. Prospective study blood samples were shipped either frozen or at room temperature before DNA extraction. The investigation overall reported the following: How much clinical and demographic metadata was included differed by source and by participant, and the metadata was provided uncurated.

This clonotype originated in a woman between 35 and 50 years old in a cohort exposed to, infected with or recovered from COVID-19 (not recorded which). Sequenced sample: PBMCs or T cells enriched from blood (not recorded which).

The CDR3 loop reads CSVDHEGKLFF. In nucleotides, the sequence is TGCAGCGTTGACCATGAGGGAAAACTGTTTTTT. This chain is built from TRBV29-1 and TRBJ1-4, with no confidently assigned D gene. CDR1 and CDR2 are drawn from the germline V gene: SQVTM, ANQGSEA. V drops 3 bases and J drops 10 bases, leaving 9 bases in between. The CDR3, from cysteine to phenylalanine, totals 11 residues. The read is trimmed to its CDR3 DNA, 33 bases read in frame from base 1. With the portions outside the CDR3 filled from the reference TRBV29-1 and TRBJ1-4 genes, the complete variable region becomes SAVISQKPSRDICQRGTSLTIQCQVDSQVTMMFWYRQQPGQSLTLIATANQGSEATYESGFVIDKFPISRPNLTFSTLTVSNMSPEDSSIYLCSVDHEGKLFFGSGTQLSVL.